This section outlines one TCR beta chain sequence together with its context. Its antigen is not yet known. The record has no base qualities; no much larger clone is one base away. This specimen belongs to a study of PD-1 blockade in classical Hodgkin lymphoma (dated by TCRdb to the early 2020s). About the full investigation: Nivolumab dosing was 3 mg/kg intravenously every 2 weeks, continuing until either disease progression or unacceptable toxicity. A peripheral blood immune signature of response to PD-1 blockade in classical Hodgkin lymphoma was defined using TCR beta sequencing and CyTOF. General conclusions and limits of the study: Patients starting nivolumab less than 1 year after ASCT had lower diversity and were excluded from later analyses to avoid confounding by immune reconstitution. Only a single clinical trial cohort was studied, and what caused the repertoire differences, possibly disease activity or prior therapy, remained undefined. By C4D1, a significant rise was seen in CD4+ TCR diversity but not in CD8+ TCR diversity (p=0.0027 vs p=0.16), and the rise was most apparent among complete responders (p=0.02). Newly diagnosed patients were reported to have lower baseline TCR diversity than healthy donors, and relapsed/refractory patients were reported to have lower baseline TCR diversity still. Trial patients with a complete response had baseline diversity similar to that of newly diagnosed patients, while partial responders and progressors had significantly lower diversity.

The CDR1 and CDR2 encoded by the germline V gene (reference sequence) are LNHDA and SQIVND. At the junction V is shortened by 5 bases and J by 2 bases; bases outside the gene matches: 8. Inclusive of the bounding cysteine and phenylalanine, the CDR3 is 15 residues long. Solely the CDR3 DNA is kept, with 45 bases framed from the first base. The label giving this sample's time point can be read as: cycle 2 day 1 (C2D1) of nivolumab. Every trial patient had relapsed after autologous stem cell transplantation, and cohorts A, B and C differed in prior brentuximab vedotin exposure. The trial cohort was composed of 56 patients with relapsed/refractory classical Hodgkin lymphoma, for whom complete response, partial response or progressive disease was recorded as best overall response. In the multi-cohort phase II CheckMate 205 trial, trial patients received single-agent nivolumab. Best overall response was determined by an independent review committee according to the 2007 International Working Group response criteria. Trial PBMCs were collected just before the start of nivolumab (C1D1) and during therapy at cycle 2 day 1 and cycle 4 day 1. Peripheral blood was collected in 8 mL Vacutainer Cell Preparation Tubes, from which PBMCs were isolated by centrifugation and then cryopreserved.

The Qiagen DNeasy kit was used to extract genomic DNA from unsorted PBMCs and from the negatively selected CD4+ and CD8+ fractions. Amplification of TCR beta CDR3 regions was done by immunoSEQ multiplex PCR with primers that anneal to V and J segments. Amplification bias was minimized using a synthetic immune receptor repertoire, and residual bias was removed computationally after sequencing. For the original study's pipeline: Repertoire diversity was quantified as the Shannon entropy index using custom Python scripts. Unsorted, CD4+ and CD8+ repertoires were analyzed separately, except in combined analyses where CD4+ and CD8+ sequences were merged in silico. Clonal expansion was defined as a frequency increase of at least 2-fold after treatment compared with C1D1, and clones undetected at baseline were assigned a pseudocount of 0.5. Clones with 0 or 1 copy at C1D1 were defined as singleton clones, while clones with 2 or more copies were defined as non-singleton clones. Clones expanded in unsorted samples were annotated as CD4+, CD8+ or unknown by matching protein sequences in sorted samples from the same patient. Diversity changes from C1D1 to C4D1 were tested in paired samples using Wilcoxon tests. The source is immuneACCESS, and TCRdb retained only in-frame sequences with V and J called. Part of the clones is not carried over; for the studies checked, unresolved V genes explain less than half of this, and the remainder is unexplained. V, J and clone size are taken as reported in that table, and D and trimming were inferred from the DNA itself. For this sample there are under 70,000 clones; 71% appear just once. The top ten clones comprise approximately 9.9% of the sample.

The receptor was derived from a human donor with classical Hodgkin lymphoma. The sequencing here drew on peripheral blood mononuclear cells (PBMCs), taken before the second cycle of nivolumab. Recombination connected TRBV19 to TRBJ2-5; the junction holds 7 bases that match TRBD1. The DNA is TGTGCCAGTAGTTCAACCGGGACAGAGCAAGAGACCCAGTACTTC. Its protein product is CASSSTGTEQETQYF.